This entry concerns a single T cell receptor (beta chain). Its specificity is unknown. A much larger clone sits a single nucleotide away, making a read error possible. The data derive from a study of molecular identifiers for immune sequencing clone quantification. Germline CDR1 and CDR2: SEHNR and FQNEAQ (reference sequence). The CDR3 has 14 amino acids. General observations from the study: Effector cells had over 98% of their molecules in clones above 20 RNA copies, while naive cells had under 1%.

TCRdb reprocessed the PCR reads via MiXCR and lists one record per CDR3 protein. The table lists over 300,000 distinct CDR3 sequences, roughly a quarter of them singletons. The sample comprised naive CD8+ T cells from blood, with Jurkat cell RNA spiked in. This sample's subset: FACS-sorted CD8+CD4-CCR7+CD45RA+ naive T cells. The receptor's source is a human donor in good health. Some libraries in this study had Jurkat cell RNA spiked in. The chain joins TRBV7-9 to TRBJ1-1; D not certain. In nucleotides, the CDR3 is TGTGCCAGCGGCTTAGCGGAGATGGACACTGAAGCTTTCTTT. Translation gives CASGLAEMDTEAFF.